This T cell receptor beta chain was documented in a study of T-cell memory formation after mild COVID-19. Overall study: Clusters were largely donor specific. Study outcomes and limitations: The appearance of some responding clones in pre-infection memory suggested that cross-reactive memory joined. Day 15 to 85 contracting clones showed balanced CD4/CD8; day 15 to 37 expanders favored CD4+. Contracting clones localized mainly to CM and EM when CD4+ and mainly to EMRA when CD8+.

For this clonotype: As yet, its antigen is unknown.

Each CDR3 protein gets one entry after TCRdb re-called the 5' RACE reads with MiXCR. This sample yields approximately 250,000 distinct CDR3 sequences, of which 16% are seen a single time; roughly 22% belongs to the top ten. V was pared by 6 bases and J by 4 bases, with 9 bases of the junction left unmatched. The length of the CDR3 is 15 residues. Germline-derived CDR1 and CDR2 are MDHEN and SYDVKM. The sample comprised PBMCs or a T cell subset sorted from them (not recorded which). V usage is TRBV28 and J usage is TRBJ1-2; 9 bases are a match to TRBD1. The sequence was obtained from a man aged 18 to 35 who had mild COVID-19 (a few samples of this study predate the infection). Cell type and time point are not known. This chain's CDR3 is CASRATGGRTYGYTF. The CDR3 DNA is TGTGCCAGCAGGGCTACAGGGGGCAGGACCTATGGCTACACCTTC.